The present T cell receptor beta chain was sequenced within a study of tumor and adjacent non-tumor tissue in lung cancer. The library came from three nested PCR rounds adapted from ARM-PCR protocols. MiXCR was run by TCRdb on the multiplex PCR reads, yielding one entry per CDR3 protein. The sample has roughly 66,000 distinct CDR3 sequences; more than 70% are singletons. CDR1 and CDR2 from the germline V gene are DFQATT and SNEGSKA (reference sequence). The CDR3 totals 13 residues. Trimming left V 1 base short and J 4 bases short, with 10 bases between. As to this clonotype: Its cognate antigen is unknown.

General study points: In normal lung, the top 100 clones were significantly more dominant than in tumor. Tumor TCR diversity, when higher, was linked to shorter survival. Compared with tumor, normal lung showed significantly lower TCR diversity.

The template was RNA from unsorted bulk tissue. The V call is TRBV20-1, the J call TRBJ2-5; D not certain. Sequenced: lung tumor tissue. The receptor comes from a man between 60 and 75 years old with non-small cell lung cancer. The CDR3: CSARVVKSETQYF. The CDR3 DNA follows: TGCAGTGCTAGAGTCGTCAAGTCAGAGACCCAGTACTTC.